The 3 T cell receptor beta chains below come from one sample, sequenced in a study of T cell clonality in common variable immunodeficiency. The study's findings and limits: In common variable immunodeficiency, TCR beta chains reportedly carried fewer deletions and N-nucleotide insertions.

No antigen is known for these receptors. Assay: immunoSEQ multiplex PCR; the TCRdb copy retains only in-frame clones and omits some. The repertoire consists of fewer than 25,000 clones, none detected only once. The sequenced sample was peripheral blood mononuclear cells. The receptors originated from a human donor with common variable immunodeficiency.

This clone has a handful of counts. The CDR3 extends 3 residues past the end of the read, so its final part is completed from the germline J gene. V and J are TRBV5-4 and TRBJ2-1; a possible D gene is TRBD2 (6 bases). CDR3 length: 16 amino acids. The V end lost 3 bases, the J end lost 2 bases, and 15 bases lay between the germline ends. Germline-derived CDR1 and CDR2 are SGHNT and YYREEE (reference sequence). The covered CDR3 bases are TGTGCCAGCAGCTCGACAACACGGGGGACCTACAATGAG. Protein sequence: CASSSTTRGTYNE. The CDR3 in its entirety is CASSSTTRGTYNEQFF.

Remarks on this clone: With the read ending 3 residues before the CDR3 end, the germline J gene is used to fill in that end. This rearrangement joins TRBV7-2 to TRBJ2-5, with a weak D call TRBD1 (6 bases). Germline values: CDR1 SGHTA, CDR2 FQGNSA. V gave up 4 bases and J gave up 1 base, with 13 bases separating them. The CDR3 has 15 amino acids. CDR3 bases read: TGTGCCAGCAGCTCCCGGAGGACAGCCCAAGAGACC. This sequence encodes CASSSRRTAQET. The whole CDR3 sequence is CASSSRRTAQETQYF.

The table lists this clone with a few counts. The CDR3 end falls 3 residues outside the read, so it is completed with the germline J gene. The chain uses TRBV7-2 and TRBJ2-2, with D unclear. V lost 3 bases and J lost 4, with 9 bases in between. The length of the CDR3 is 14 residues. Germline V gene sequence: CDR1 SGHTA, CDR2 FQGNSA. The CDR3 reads CASSFDLSTGELFF. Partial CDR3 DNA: TGTGCCAGCAGCTTTGACTTGAGCACCGGGGAG.